This entry is about one T cell receptor (beta chain). Its antigen is still unknown. No base-level quality is on record; no much larger clone is a single base apart. These data originate in a study of blood T cell repertoires in COVID-19 (dated by TCRdb to about 2020). About the investigation overall: Samples from collaborators originated in the United States, Italy and Spain and spanned both the acute and convalescent phases of COVID-19. The prospective study material was composed of cDNA or gDNA derived from T cells, B-cell-depleted T cells, or PBMCs. The dataset comprised deeply sampled blood TCRbeta repertoires from subjects exposed to, actively infected with, or recovered from COVID-19. The repertoires were made available in a free public database intended to serve as a resource for research on the immune response to SARS-CoV-2. The samples were drawn from two sources: the first 160 participants of the ongoing ImmuneRACE study, and 950 to 1,500 subjects contributed by 6 global collaborators. The sample metadata nearly always contained a de-identified subject ID, COVID-19 status, age in years and sex. Where available, HLA class I and class II types were obtained from metadata supplied by the sample provider rather than from assay-based typing.

V lost 4 bases and J lost 8 bases, and the count of bases not matched to a germline gene is 10. As encoded in the germline V gene (reference sequence), CDR1 is LGHDT while CDR2 is YNNKEL. From the cysteine through the phenylalanine, the CDR3 covers 14 amino acids. This entry keeps only the CDR3 DNA: 42 bases, framed from base 1. Study-wide findings and limitations: The amount of clinical and demographic metadata varied by source and participant and was provided uncurated.

The collaborating institutions used their own protocols to collect whole blood in K2EDTA tubes. Collaborator samples were shipped for TCRbeta analysis as frozen whole blood, isolated PBMCs, or DNA extracted from either sample type. The immunoSEQ Assay, a bias-controlled multiplex PCR, was used to amplify TCRbeta CDR3 regions from genomic DNA. As for the authors' bioinformatics: Nucleated cell counts per sample were estimated from amplification of reference gene primers within the assay. To quantify the absolute abundance of each unique TCRbeta CDR3 rearrangement, sequence reads were collapsed and filtered. Productive Simpson clonality was computed per sample as the square root of Simpson's diversity index over productive rearrangements. TCRdb stores this immuneACCESS table with in-frame sequences only. Part of the clones is absent; in the studies checked, under half of the shortfall reflects unresolved V genes, and no reason is known for the rest. The V and J calls and clone size come from that table; D and trimming were worked out from the DNA. The sample table contains tens of thousands of clones; only one count was recorded for about 72% of them. The top ten constitute 16% of the sample.

The sequenced sample was peripheral blood. The sequence derives from a man in his 70s with active or convalescent COVID-19. The chain is assembled from TRBV3-1 (or the pseudogene TRBV3-2) and TRBJ1-1; the central 7 bases match TRBD1. The CDR3 has the sequence CASSRGQSEKEAFF. The base sequence is TGTGCCAGCAGCCGGGGACAGAGTGAGAAAGAAGCTTTCTTT.